This TCR beta chain was profiled in a study of T-cell memory formation after mild COVID-19. As for the study in general: Largely, TCR clusters stayed within a single donor.

The study's findings and limits: SARS-CoV-2 specificity of second-wave clones peaking day 37 was unconfirmed.

In TCRdb, the 5' RACE reads were re-called with MiXCR into one record per CDR3 protein. The sample consists of around 310,000 distinct CDR3 sequences, 20% to 25% of them appearing once. Turning to this clonotype: Its antigen is currently unknown.

V trimming: 10 bases; J trimming: 7 bases; junction bases outside the gene matches: 13. The CDR3 consists of 14 residues. CDR1 and CDR2 from the germline V gene are ENHRY and SYGVKD. This chain links TRBV10-3 with TRBJ1-2; 9 positions match TRBD1. The sequence was obtained from a young man who had mild COVID-19 (a few samples of this study predate the infection). Cell type and time point are not known. What was sequenced was PBMCs or a T cell subset sorted from them (not recorded which). The chain's CDR3 is CASLPGQGSGGYTF. CDR3 sequence (DNA): TGTGCCAGCCTACCGGGACAGGGTAGCGGTGGCTACACCTTC.